The clone carrying this T cell receptor beta chain was found many times. Antigen: not known. The data derive from a study of T cells in Graves' hyperthyroidism and ophthalmopathy. Study summary: Blood from the periphery was taken at initial diagnosis, before any treatment.

Amplification targeted TCR beta CDR3 regions from RNA transcripts. The HTBI primer set drove a first-round RT-PCR of the TCR CDR3. TCRdb re-called the multiplex PCR reads with MiXCR, one entry per CDR3 protein. The data hold around 280,000 distinct CDR3 sequences, with roughly 13% observed a single time. Study-wide results and limits: Among thyroid clonotypes expanded above 0.001, most also appeared in blood. The model's output predicted ophthalmopathy at a median of 6.5 months prior to onset.

V gave up 2 bases and J gave up 2 bases, with 9 bases separating them. CDR1 and CDR2 from the germline V gene are KGHDR and SFDVKD. This CDR3 has 14 amino acids. The V call is TRBV24-1, the J call TRBJ2-7, with D tentatively TRBD1 (5 bases). This sequence was found in a woman aged 25-40 years with Graves' hyperthyroidism that later progressed to Graves' ophthalmopathy. What was sequenced was blood. CDR3 nucleotides: TGTGCCACCAGTGATTCGACAGCCACCTACGAGCAGTACTTC. The encoded protein is CATSDSTATYEQYF.